The clone carrying this T cell receptor (beta chain) has at least ten counts. Antigen specificity is unknown. V lost 5 bases and J lost 8, with 12 bases in between. The CDR3 is 12 amino acids. Looked up from germline, CDR1 is SGHTA and CDR2 is FQGNSA. The entry originates in a study of neurological immune-mediated disorders. Study-level points and caveats: The greatest degree of TCR clonal expansion was observed in HTLV-1-associated myelopathy, with the lowest in multiple sclerosis, below that of healthy controls. None of the CDR3 amino acid sequences of expanded clones were shared across subjects, and this suggested private repertoires in all groups.

Synthesis of cDNA was performed by 5'RACE using 10-nucleotide random UMIs. MiXCR was run by TCRdb on the 5' RACE reads, yielding one entry per CDR3 protein. The sample has roughly 56,000 distinct CDR3 sequences, roughly 10% seen once; the top ten hold approximately 2%. This TCR derives from a man between 60 and 70 years old in good health. This chain connects TRBV7-2 to TRBJ1-2; D possibly corresponds to TRBD1 (5 bases). Sequencing was carried out using PBMCs. CDR3 residues: CASSREGSGYTF. The CDR3, as DNA: TGTGCCAGCAGCCGCGAGGGGAGCGGCTACACCTTC. The variable domain in full, completed from reference TRBV7-2 and TRBJ1-2, reads GAGVSQSPSNKVTEKGKDVELRCDPISGHTALYWYRQSLGQGLEFLIYFQGNSAPDKSGLPSDRFSAERTGGSVSTLTIQRTQQEDSAVYLCASSREGSGYTFGSGTRLTVV.